This note documents a single T cell receptor (beta chain) sequence. This sample is part of a study of T cells in Graves' hyperthyroidism and ophthalmopathy. TCR beta CDR3 region amplification was performed from RNA transcripts. HTBI primers were used for first-round RT-PCR of the TCR CDR3. TCRdb fed the multiplex PCR reads into MiXCR, producing one record per CDR3 protein. This table has some 490,000 distinct CDR3 sequences, about 20% appearing once. Trimming took 4 bases from V and 2 from J; bases not matched to a gene: 10. CDR1 is MGHDK and CDR2 is SYGVNS in the germline V gene. This CDR3 region has 19 residues.

This chain uses TRBV25-1 with TRBJ2-3, with 15 positions matching TRBD2. The sample consisted of blood. The source of this sequence is a woman in her seventies with Graves' ophthalmopathy. The CDR3 loop is CASSGRRTSGRVNTDTQYF. The CDR3 DNA is TGTGCCAGCAGTGGCCGGAGGACTAGCGGGAGGGTAAACACAGATACGCAGTATTTT.